This T cell receptor beta chain was identified in a study of blood T cell repertoires in COVID-19. The wider study: Sites across the United States, Italy and Spain contributed samples from acute and convalescent COVID-19. Sample material is recorded as cDNA or gDNA derived from T cells, B-cell-depleted T cells, or PBMCs.

Per the original data handling: Using reference gene primer amplification, nucleated cell counts were estimated. Sequencing was performed with immunoSEQ multiplex PCR; in TCRdb, only in-frame clones are kept and a portion is missing. V, J and clone size reflect that table, while D and trimming were determined from the DNA. This table holds about 210,000 clones, roughly 80% found once. The germline gives CDR1 LNHDA, CDR2 SQIVND (reference sequence). This CDR3 region has 15 residues. Trimming left V 7 bases short and J 4 bases short, with 17 bases between. Sequenced input: peripheral blood. This sequence was found in a woman aged 40 to 55 with active or convalescent COVID-19. V gene TRBV19 combines with J gene TRBJ1-3; tentatively, D is TRBD1 (5 bases). CDR3: CASTPDTTTGNTIYF. CDR3 bases: TGTGCCAGTACCCCGGACACAACGACCGGAAACACCATATATTTT.